The rows below give T cell receptor beta chains drawn from one sample of a study of OX40 agonist ivuxolimab in advanced cancers. Sequenced by immunoSEQ multiplex PCR; TCRdb stores in-frame clones only, minus some. The data contain 15,000 or so clones, 75% to 85% of them singletons. The sample in question was CD4+ or CD8+ T cells sorted from blood, obtained in a trial of the OX40 agonist ivuxolimab. The receptors come from an adult with an advanced solid tumor such as melanoma, head and neck, liver or kidney cancer. CDR3s include the opening cysteine and the closing phenylalanine or tryptophan. Fields, in order: CDR3 DNA, CDR3 protein, clone size, V gene, D gene, J gene. A D gene is named only where the DNA matches it firmly. The size field is filled for only some rows; it gives once, few, many or a size class.

DNA: TGTGCCAGCAGCTTGGGGCAGGGGAACACTGAAGCTTTCTTT; CDR3: CASSLGQGNTEAFF; size: NA; V: TRBV11-2; D: NA; J: TRBJ1-1
DNA: TGTGCCAGCAGCTCACCCCCCGGGGAGCTGTTTTTT; CDR3: CASSSPPGELFF; size: NA; V: TRBV7-8; D: NA; J: TRBJ2-2
DNA: TGCGCCAGCAGCTTGGAGGCTAGCGGGAGTACGAGCACAGATACGCAGTATTTT; CDR3: CASSLEASGSTSTDTQYF; size: NA; V: TRBV5-1; D: TRBD2; J: TRBJ2-3
DNA: TGTGCCAGCAGCCTCGAACCAGGGGCCGAGCAGTACTTC; CDR3: CASSLEPGAEQYF; size: NA; V: TRBV5-4; D: NA; J: TRBJ2-7
DNA: TGCGCCAGCAGCCGTGACCGATTCTCTGGAAACACCATATATTTT; CDR3: CASSRDRFSGNTIYF; size: NA; V: TRBV4-1; D: NA; J: TRBJ1-3
DNA: TGTGCCAGCAGTTGGACTAGCGGGAGCTATGAGCAGTTCTTC; CDR3: CASSWTSGSYEQFF; size: once; V: TRBV28; D: TRBD2; J: TRBJ2-1
DNA: TGTGCCAGTAGTATAAGCGGGACCTACAATGAGCAGTTCTTC; CDR3: CASSISGTYNEQFF; size: NA; V: TRBV19; D: TRBD2; J: TRBJ2-1
DNA: TGTGCCAGCAGCTCAACGCTAAATGGGGCCTACGAGCAGTACTTC; CDR3: CASSSTLNGAYEQYF; size: few; V: TRBV7-4; D: NA; J: TRBJ2-7
DNA: TGTGCCAGCAGTTTACAGACGGGGGACACTGAAGCTTTCTTT; CDR3: CASSLQTGDTEAFF; size: NA; V: TRBV28; D: NA; J: TRBJ1-1
DNA: TGTGCCAGCAGCTCCTTCTCACTAGCGGGAGACGCCTACGAGCAGTACTTC; CDR3: CASSSFSLAGDAYEQYF; size: NA; V: TRBV7-2; D: TRBD2; J: TRBJ2-7
DNA: TGTGCCAGCAGCTTAATTACGGAGGGACCGCCGAAACTGTTTTTT; CDR3: CASSLITEGPPKLFF; size: NA; V: TRBV7-9; D: NA; J: TRBJ1-4
DNA: TGTGCCAGCAGTCCGGGGGCCGAAAATCAGCCCCAGCATTTT; CDR3: CASSPGAENQPQHF; size: NA; V: TRBV27; D: NA; J: TRBJ1-5
DNA: TGTGCCAGCAGCTCGGGACAGAACTATGGCTACACCTTC; CDR3: CASSSGQNYGYTF; size: NA; V: TRBV5-8; D: TRBD1; J: TRBJ1-2
DNA: TGTGCCAGCAGCCAGGGAGTAGGCTATGGCTACACCTTC; CDR3: CASSQGVGYGYTF; size: NA; V: TRBV5-6; D: NA; J: TRBJ1-2
DNA: TGTGCCAGCAGCCATCGGACAGGGAGGGGCACTGAAGCTTTCTTT; CDR3: CASSHRTGRGTEAFF; size: NA; V: TRBV14; D: TRBD1; J: TRBJ1-1
DNA: TGTGCCAGCAGCCTAGCGGGAGTTATAGATACGCAGTATTTT; CDR3: CASSLAGVIDTQYF; size: NA; V: TRBV27; D: TRBD2; J: TRBJ2-3
DNA: TGTGCCAGCAGGTGGGGTGAAGATACGCAGTATTTT; CDR3: CASRWGEDTQYF; size: NA; V: TRBV7-9; D: NA; J: TRBJ2-3
DNA: TGTGCCTGGAGCGAGGGTAGAATTTCCACAGATACGCAGTATTTT; CDR3: CAWSEGRISTDTQYF; size: NA; V: TRBV30; D: NA; J: TRBJ2-3
DNA: TGTGCCAGCAGCTTTAGGATTGAGGCCAGAATCAATGAGCAGTTCTTC; CDR3: CASSFRIEARINEQFF; size: NA; V: TRBV7-9; D: NA; J: TRBJ2-1
DNA: TGTGCCAGCAGTCACATACCGGCTACGACAGGGTTCTACACCGGGGAGCTGTTTTTT; CDR3: CASSHIPATTGFYTGELFF; size: NA; V: TRBV28; D: TRBD1; J: TRBJ2-2
DNA: TGTGCCAGCAGCTTAGTCGCTGATGAAAAACTGTTTTTT; CDR3: CASSLVADEKLFF; size: NA; V: TRBV5-6; D: NA; J: TRBJ1-4
DNA: TGTGCCAGCAGTTCCCGGACAGGGGAAGGCTACGAGCAGTACTTC; CDR3: CASSSRTGEGYEQYF; size: NA; V: TRBV27; D: TRBD1; J: TRBJ2-7
DNA: TGTGCCAGCAGTAACTACGAGCAGTACTTC; CDR3: CASSNYEQYF; size: NA; V: TRBV6-1; D: NA; J: TRBJ2-7
DNA: TGTGCCAGCACCCTAAGAGGGGGCGCGTACACCGGGGAGCTGTTTTTT; CDR3: CASTLRGGAYTGELFF; size: NA; V: TRBV11-2; D: TRBD1; J: TRBJ2-2
DNA: TGTGCCAGCAGTTTGGCGGGCACAGATACGCAGTATTTT; CDR3: CASSLAGTDTQYF; size: NA; V: TRBV28; D: NA; J: TRBJ2-3
DNA: TGTGCCAGCAGTTTCTCTCCGGCCTCACCCATTCAGTACTTC; CDR3: CASSFSPASPIQYF; size: NA; V: TRBV27; D: NA; J: TRBJ2-4
DNA: TGTGCCAGTGCGACAGCTACTAACACTGAAGCTTTCTTT; CDR3: CASATATNTEAFF; size: NA; V: TRBV19; D: NA; J: TRBJ1-1
DNA: TGTGCCAGCAGCTTAGGGGGGGCACTCTACGAGCAGTACTTC; CDR3: CASSLGGALYEQYF; size: NA; V: TRBV7-8; D: NA; J: TRBJ2-7
DNA: TGTGCCTGGAGGGTTGGAGGCGGGGCCGGGGAGCTGTTTTTT; CDR3: CAWRVGGGAGELFF; size: NA; V: TRBV30; D: NA; J: TRBJ2-2
DNA: TGTGCCAGCAGGGCACAGGGTAGGGGATACGAGCAGTACTTC; CDR3: CASRAQGRGYEQYF; size: NA; V: TRBV6-8; D: NA; J: TRBJ2-7
DNA: TGCGCCAGCAGCCAGGGTGCCGGGACAGAGAACACTGAAGCTTTCTTT; CDR3: CASSQGAGTENTEAFF; size: NA; V: TRBV4-3; D: TRBD1; J: TRBJ1-1
DNA: TGTGCCAGCAGCAAGACAACAGGGGGATGGGACACTGAAGCTTTCTTT; CDR3: CASSKTTGGWDTEAFF; size: NA; V: TRBV11-3; D: TRBD1; J: TRBJ1-1
DNA: TGTGCCAGCAGCTCTTTGATGGCGGAAGCTAACTATGGCTACACCTTC; CDR3: CASSSLMAEANYGYTF; size: NA; V: TRBV5-5; D: NA; J: TRBJ1-2
DNA: TGTGCCAGCAGACCGGGACAAGCCGCAACTAATGAAAAACTGTTTTTT; CDR3: CASRPGQAATNEKLFF; size: NA; V: TRBV7-8; D: NA; J: TRBJ1-4
DNA: TGTGCCAGCAGCTTAGGGGGTCAGTACAATGAGCAGTTCTTC; CDR3: CASSLGGQYNEQFF; size: NA; V: TRBV11-3; D: NA; J: TRBJ2-1
DNA: TGTGCCAGCAGCAGAGCCTACGAGCAGTACTTC; CDR3: CASSRAYEQYF; size: NA; V: TRBV7-9; D: NA; J: TRBJ2-7
DNA: TGTGCCAGCAGTCTACACGGGTACGAGCAGTACTTC; CDR3: CASSLHGYEQYF; size: NA; V: TRBV28; D: NA; J: TRBJ2-7
DNA: TGTGCCAGCAGTTATGCGGGGTACGAGCAGTACTTC; CDR3: CASSYAGYEQYF; size: NA; V: TRBV28; D: NA; J: TRBJ2-7
DNA: TGTGCCTGCAGCGGGGGGTCTGAAGCTTTCTTT; CDR3: CACSGGSEAFF; size: NA; V: TRBV30; D: NA; J: TRBJ1-1
DNA: TGTGCCAGCAGCTTAGGGGTTGCCTACGAGCAGTACTTC; CDR3: CASSLGVAYEQYF; size: NA; V: TRBV11-1; D: NA; J: TRBJ2-7
DNA: TGCGCCAGCAAAAGCGCTGGGGCCAACGTCCTGACTTTC; CDR3: CASKSAGANVLTF; size: NA; V: TRBV4-3; D: NA; J: TRBJ2-6
DNA: TGTGCCAGCAGCCAGGCGGGAGGGTACAATGAGCAGTTCTTC; CDR3: CASSQAGGYNEQFF; size: NA; V: TRBV14; D: TRBD2; J: TRBJ2-1
DNA: TGTGCCAGCAGCTTCGAGACTAGCGGGAGGGATGAGCAGTTCTTC; CDR3: CASSFETSGRDEQFF; size: NA; V: TRBV11-1; D: TRBD2; J: TRBJ2-1
DNA: TGTGCCAGCAGTCAGGGGTTTCAGCCCCAGCATTTT; CDR3: CASSQGFQPQHF; size: few; V: TRBV28; D: NA; J: TRBJ1-5
DNA: TGTGCCAGCAGTTTTAGGAATGAACGGGAGCAGTTCTTC; CDR3: CASSFRNEREQFF; size: once; V: TRBV28; D: NA; J: TRBJ2-1